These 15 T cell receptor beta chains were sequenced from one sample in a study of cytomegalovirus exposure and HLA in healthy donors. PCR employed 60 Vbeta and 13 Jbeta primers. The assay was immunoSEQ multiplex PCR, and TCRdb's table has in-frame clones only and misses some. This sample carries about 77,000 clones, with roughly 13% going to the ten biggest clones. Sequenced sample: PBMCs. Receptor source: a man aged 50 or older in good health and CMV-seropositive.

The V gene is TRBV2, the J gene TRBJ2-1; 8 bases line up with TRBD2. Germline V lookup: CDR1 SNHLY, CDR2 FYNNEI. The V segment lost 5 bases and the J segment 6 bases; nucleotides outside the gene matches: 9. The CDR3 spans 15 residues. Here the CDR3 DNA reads TGTGCCAGCAGTATAGCGGGGACTTTGGGCAATGAGCAGTTCTTC. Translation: CASSIAGTLGNEQFF.

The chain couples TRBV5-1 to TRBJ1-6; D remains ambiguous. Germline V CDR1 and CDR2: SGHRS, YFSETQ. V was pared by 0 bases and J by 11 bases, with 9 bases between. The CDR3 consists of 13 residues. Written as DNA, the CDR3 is TGCGCCAGCAGCTTGGCAGGTTTCGCACCCCTCCACTTT. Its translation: CASSLAGFAPLHF.

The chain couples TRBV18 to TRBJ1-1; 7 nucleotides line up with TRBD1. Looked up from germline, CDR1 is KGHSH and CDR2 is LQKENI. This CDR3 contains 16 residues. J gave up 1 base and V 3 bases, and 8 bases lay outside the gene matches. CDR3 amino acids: CASSPGDSSGNTEAFF. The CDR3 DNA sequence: TGTGCCAGCTCACCCGGGGACAGTTCGGGGAACACTGAAGCTTTCTTT. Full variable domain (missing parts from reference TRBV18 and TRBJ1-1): NAGVMQNPRHLVRRRGQEARLRCSPMKGHSHVYWYRQLPEEGLKFMVYLQKENIIDESGMPKERFSAEFPKEGPSILRIQQVVRGDSAAYFCASSPGDSSGNTEAFFGQGTRLTVV.

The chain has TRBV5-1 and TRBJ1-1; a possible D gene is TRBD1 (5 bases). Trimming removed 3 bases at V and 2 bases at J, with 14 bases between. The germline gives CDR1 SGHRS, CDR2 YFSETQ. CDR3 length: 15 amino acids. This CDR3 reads CASSWSVGANTEAFF. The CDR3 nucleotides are TGCGCCAGCAGCTGGAGCGTAGGGGCTAACACTGAAGCTTTCTTT.

The CDR3, as DNA: TGTGCCAGCAGCACTAATTTGGACTATGGCTACACCTTC. Translating it yields CASSTNLDYGYTF. J is TRBJ1-2 and V is TRBV11-2; D unresolved. The germline V gene encodes CDR1 SGHAT and CDR2 FQNNGV. CDR3 length equals 13 residues. Trimming stripped 5 bases from V and 3 bases from J, with 10 bases between.

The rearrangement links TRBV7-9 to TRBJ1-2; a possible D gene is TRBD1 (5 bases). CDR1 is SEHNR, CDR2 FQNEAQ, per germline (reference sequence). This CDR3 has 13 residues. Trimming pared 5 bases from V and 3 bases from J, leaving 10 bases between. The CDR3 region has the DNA TGTGCCAGCAGCAGAGGACACGACTATGGCTACACCTTC. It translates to CASSRGHDYGYTF. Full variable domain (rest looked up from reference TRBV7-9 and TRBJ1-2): DTGVSQNPRHKITKRGQNVTFRCDPISEHNRLYWYRQTLGQGPEFLTYFQNEAQLEKSRLLSDRFSAERPKGSFSTLEIQRTEQGDSAMYLCASSRGHDYGYTFGSGTRLTVV.

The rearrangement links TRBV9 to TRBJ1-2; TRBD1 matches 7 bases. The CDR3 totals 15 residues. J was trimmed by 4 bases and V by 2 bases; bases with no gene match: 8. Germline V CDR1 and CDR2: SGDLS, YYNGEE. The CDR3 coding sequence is TGTGCCAGCAGCGTCAGGCCAGGGGGTCGCTATGGCTACACCTTC. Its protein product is CASSVRPGGRYGYTF.

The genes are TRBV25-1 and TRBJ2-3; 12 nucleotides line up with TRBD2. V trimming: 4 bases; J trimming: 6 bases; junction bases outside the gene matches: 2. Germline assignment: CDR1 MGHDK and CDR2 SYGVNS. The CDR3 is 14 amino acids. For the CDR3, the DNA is TGTGCCAGCAGTGGCACTAGCGGGGGGGATACGCAGTATTTT. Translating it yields CASSGTSGGDTQYF.

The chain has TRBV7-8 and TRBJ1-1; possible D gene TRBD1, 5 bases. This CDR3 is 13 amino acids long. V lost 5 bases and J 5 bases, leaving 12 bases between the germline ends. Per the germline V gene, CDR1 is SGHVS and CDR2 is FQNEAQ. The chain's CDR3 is CASSLQVRTEAFF. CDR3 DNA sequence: TGTGCCAGCAGCCTACAGGTTCGGACTGAAGCTTTCTTT.

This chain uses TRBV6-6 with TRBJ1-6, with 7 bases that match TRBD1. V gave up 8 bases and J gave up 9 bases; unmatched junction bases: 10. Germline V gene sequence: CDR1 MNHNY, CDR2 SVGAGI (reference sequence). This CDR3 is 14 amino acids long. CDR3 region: CASGLTGSLSPLHF. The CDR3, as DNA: TGTGCCAGCGGCCTGACAGGGTCCCTTTCACCCCTCCACTTT.

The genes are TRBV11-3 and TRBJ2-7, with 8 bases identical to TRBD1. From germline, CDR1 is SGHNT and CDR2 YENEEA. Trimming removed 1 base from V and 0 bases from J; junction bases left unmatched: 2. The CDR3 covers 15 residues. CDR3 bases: TGTGCCAGCAGCTTAGGGGACAGGCGCTCCTACGAGCAGTACGTC. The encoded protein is CASSLGDRRSYEQYV.

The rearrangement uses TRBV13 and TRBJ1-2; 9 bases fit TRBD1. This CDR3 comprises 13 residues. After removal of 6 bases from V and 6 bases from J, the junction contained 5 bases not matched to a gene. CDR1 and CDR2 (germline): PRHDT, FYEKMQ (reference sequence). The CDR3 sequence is CASRSTGGHGYTF. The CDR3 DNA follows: TGTGCCAGCAGATCAACAGGGGGCCATGGCTACACCTTC.

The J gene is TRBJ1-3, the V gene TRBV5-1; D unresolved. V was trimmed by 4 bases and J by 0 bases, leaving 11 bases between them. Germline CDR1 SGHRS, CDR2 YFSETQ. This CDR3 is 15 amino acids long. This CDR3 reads CASSVAGLSGNTIYF. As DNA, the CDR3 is TGCGCCAGCAGCGTGGCAGGCCTCTCTGGAAACACCATATATTTT. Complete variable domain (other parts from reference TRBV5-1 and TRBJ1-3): KAGVTQTPRYLIKTRGQQVTLSCSPISGHRSVSWYQQTPGQGLQFLFEYFSETQRNKGNFPGRFSGRQFSNSRSEMNVSTLELGDSALYLCASSVAGLSGNTIYFGEGSWLTVV.

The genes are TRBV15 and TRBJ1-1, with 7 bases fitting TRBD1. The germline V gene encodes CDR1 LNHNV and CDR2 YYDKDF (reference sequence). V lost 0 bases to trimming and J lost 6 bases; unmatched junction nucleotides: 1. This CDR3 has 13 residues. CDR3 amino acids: CATSREQGPEAFF. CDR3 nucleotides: TGTGCCACCAGCAGAGAACAGGGGCCTGAAGCTTTCTTT.

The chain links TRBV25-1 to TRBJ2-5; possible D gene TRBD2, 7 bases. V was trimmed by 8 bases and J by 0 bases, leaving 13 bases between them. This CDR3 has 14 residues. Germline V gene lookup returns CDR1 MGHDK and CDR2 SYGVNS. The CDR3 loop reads CASRRGGDQETQYF. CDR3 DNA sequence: TGTGCCAGCCGAAGGGGGGGGGACCAAGAGACCCAGTACTTC.